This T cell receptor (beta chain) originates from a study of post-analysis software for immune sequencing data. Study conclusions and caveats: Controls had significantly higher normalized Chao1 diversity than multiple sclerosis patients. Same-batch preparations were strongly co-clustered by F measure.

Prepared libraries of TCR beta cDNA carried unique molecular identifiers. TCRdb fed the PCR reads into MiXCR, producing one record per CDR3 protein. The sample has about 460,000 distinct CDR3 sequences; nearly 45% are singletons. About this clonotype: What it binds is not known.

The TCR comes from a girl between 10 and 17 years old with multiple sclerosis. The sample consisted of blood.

The CDR3 bases are TGCAGTGCTAGCAGGCCGGGACTAGCGGAACACAATGAGCAGTTCTTC. It encodes CSASRPGLAEHNEQFF. This sequence joins TRBV20-1 and TRBJ2-1, with TRBD2 matching 11 bases. The V and J ends lost 3 bases and 5 bases, in that order; junction bases with no gene match: 9. Germline loops: CDR1 DFQATT, CDR2 SNEGSKA (reference sequence). The CDR3 loop spans 16 amino acids.